This T cell receptor (beta chain) was identified in a study of neoadjuvant anti-PD-1 for oral cavity cancer. Looking at the study overall: Before surgery, most patients got three to four biweekly 3 mg/kg nivolumab doses.

Regarding this clone: Its specificity is not known.

This CDR3 has 13 residues. Germline-derived CDR1 and CDR2 are SQVTM and ANQGSEA. After removal of 3 bases from V and 5 bases from J, the junction contained 6 bases not matched to a gene. Study-wide results and limits: Each response group had just a few patients in TCR analyses.

Method: immunoSEQ multiplex PCR; TCRdb's copy keeps in-frame clones and lacks some. Counted here are roughly 10,000 clones, approximately 72% occurring once; the ten biggest clones make up roughly 4.5%. Time point specified: after neoadjuvant nivolumab, at surgical resection. The chain couples TRBV29-1 to TRBJ2-7; 8 positions match TRBD2. The TCR comes from a person between 40 and 85 years old with oral cavity squamous cell carcinoma. The source was PBMCs, collected after nivolumab (anti-PD-1) treatment. CDR3 coding DNA: TGCAGCGTTGATGCTAGCGGGTCTGACGAGCAGTACTTC. It encodes CSVDASGSDEQYF.